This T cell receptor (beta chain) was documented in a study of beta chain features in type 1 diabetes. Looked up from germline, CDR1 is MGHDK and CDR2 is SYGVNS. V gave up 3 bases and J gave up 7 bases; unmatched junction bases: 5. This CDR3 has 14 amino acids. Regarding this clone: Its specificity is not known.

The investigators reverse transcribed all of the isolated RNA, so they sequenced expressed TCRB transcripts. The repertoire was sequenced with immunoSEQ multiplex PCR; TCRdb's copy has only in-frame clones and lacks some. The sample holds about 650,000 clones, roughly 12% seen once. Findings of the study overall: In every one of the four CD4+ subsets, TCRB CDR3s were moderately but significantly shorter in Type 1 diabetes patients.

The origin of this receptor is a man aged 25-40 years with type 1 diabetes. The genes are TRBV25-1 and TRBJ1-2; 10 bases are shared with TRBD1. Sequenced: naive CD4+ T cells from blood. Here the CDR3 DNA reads TGTGCCAGCAGTGAGACAGGGGGCTCCCCTGGCTACACCTTC. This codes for CASSETGGSPGYTF.